These T cell receptor beta chains were read from a single sample in a study of blood T cells in healthy people across ages. TCRdb reprocessed the 5' RACE reads via MiXCR and lists one record per CDR3 protein. The repertoire includes more than 1,000,000 distinct CDR3 sequences, approximately 26% of them detected once, and less than 0.75% sits in the top ten. These data also formed part of another study, on T cells of mothers and their children.

Sequenced: blood. These receptors were obtained from a girl aged 2 to 9 in good health. Both conserved end residues are part of each CDR3. A D gene is named only where the DNA matches it firmly. Clone size appears in some rows only: once, few, many, or a class for an expanded clone.

>many|TRBJ2-1|TRBV3-1|.
CASSQLTHSSSYNEQFF
TGTGCCAGCAGCCAATTAACTCATTCAAGCTCCTACAATGAGCAGTTCTTC
>few|TRBJ2-3|TRBV4-3|.
CASSQEGRSTDTQYF
TGCGCCAGCAGCCAAGAGGGGAGAAGCACAGATACGCAGTATTTT
>.|TRBJ2-7|TRBV28|TRBD2
CASMVGGTLLWEQYF
TGTGCCAGCATGGTGGGAGGGACCCTCCTCTGGGAGCAGTACTTC
>.|TRBJ1-4|TRBV6-5|TRBD1
CASSRDRVGKLFF
TGTGCCAGCAGTCGGGACAGAGTCGGAAAACTGTTTTTT
>once|TRBJ1-3|TRBV3-1|.
CASSPQRARNTIYF
TGTGCCAGCAGCCCCCAACGAGCCAGAAACACCATATATTTT
>.|TRBJ2-2|TRBV24-1|TRBD2
CATREGRTGELFF
TGTGCCACCCGGGAGGGGAGAACCGGGGAGCTGTTTTTT
>few|TRBJ2-5|TRBV27|.
CASSGAVWEQYF
TGTGCCAGCAGCGGTGCTGTGTGGGAGCAGTACTTC
>once|TRBJ1-6|TRBV7-2|.
CASSSPPTPLHF
TGTGCCAGCAGCTCTCCCCCGACACCCCTCCACTTT
>.|TRBJ2-1|TRBV5-1|TRBD2
CASTSGTSGNEQFF
TGCGCCAGCACCTCCGGGACTAGCGGCAATGAGCAGTTCTTC
>few|TRBJ1-2|TRBV20-1|.
CSARPVSLYGYTF
TGCAGTGCTAGACCCGTTTCCCTCTATGGCTACACCTTC
>.|TRBJ1-3|TRBV6-2/TRBV6-3|TRBD1
CASTRTGINSGNTIYF
TGTGCCAGCACCAGGACAGGGATCAACTCTGGAAACACCATATATTTT
>few|TRBJ2-3|TRBV2|.
CASTKGVPGTDTQYF
TGTGCCAGCACCAAGGGGGTCCCCGGCACAGATACGCAGTATTTT
>.|TRBJ2-7|TRBV7-9|.
CTSSLRTASYEQYF
TGTACCAGCAGCTTGCGGACGGCCTCCTACGAGCAGTACTTC
>few|TRBJ2-5|TRBV12-3/TRBV12-4|.
CASSNSGLLPPETQYF
TGTGCCAGCAGTAACTCGGGACTCCTGCCCCCAGAGACCCAGTACTTC
>.|TRBJ2-7|TRBV11-2|.
CASSRLHRTDYEQYF
TGTGCCAGCAGCCGCCTGCATCGGACAGACTACGAGCAGTACTTC
>few|TRBJ2-3|TRBV6-6|.
CASTLLDKQGGDTQYF
TGTGCCAGCACCCTACTCGATAAGCAAGGGGGAGATACGCAGTATTTT
>few|TRBJ1-1|TRBV6-5|TRBD1
CASSSGTGEGFAEAFF
TGTGCCAGCAGTTCCGGGACAGGGGAGGGTTTCGCTGAAGCTTTCTTT
>few|TRBJ2-1|TRBV20-1|.
CSAIRLGIYNEQFF
TGCAGTGCTATCCGACTAGGGATCTACAATGAGCAGTTCTTC
>.|TRBJ2-5|TRBV27|.
CASSLFVGTARETQYF
TGTGCCAGCAGTTTGTTTGTAGGGACTGCCAGGGAGACCCAGTACTTC
>once|TRBJ2-7|TRBV5-5|.
CASSLFQGPYEQYF
TGTGCCAGCAGCTTGTTTCAGGGCCCCTACGAGCAGTACTTC
>few|TRBJ2-4|TRBV7-2|TRBD2
CASSLPSGRAREAKNIQYF
TGTGCCAGCAGCTTACCTAGCGGGAGGGCCCGGGAGGCCAAAAACATTCAGTACTTC
>.|TRBJ2-1|TRBV12-3/TRBV12-4|.
CAVGEQGNEQFF
TGTGCCGTAGGGGAACAGGGTAATGAGCAGTTCTTC
>few|TRBJ1-4|TRBV7-8|.
CASRASGEKLFF
TGTGCCAGCAGGGCGAGTGGTGAAAAACTGTTTTTT
>.|TRBJ2-5|TRBV7-9|.
CASSSERETQYF
TGTGCCAGCAGCTCCGAAAGGGAGACCCAGTACTTC
>.|TRBJ2-7|TRBV6-5|TRBD2
CASSPGGPRYEQYF
TGTGCCAGCAGTCCGGGAGGTCCCCGGTACGAGCAGTACTTC
>few|TRBJ2-7|TRBV27|.
CASSLFRVTGYNEQYF
TGTGCCAGCAGTTTATTCCGGGTAACGGGTTATAACGAGCAGTACTTC
>.|TRBJ2-2|TRBV28|.
CASSVEGDTGELFF
TGTGCCAGCAGTGTTGAGGGGGACACCGGGGAGCTGTTTTTT
>few|TRBJ2-7|TRBV28|.
CASSTYTYEQYF
TGTGCCAGCAGTACGTATACCTACGAGCAGTACTTC
>.|TRBJ1-4|TRBV6-1|.
CASSIDSTTNEKLFF
TGTGCCAGCAGTATTGACAGTACAACTAATGAAAAACTGTTTTTT
>once|TRBJ2-7|TRBV28|TRBD2
CAIQSSSGRNPYEQYF
TGTGCCATCCAGAGCTCCAGCGGGAGAAACCCCTACGAGCAGTACTTC
>.|TRBJ1-2|TRBV3-1|.
CASSQVPAANYGYTF
TGTGCCAGCAGCCAAGTACCGGCGGCTAACTATGGCTACACCTTC
>.|TRBJ1-2|TRBV4-3|.
CASSQGGVHGNYGYTF
TGCGCCAGCAGCCAAGGTGGCGTTCACGGGAACTATGGCTACACCTTC
>.|TRBJ2-3|TRBV7-9|TRBD2
CASSPWASGSGRNTDTQYF
TGTGCCAGCAGCCCCTGGGCTAGCGGGTCCGGTCGGAACACAGATACGCAGTATTTT
>few|TRBJ1-3|TRBV7-9|.
CASSVKGAAGNTIYF
TGTGCCAGCAGCGTAAAAGGGGCGGCTGGAAACACCATATATTTT
>.|TRBJ2-1|TRBV3-1|.
CASSQGGTRKFF
TGTGCCAGCAGCCAAGGAGGGACTCGGAAGTTCTTC
>.|TRBJ2-2|TRBV6-5|.
CASSYGDMLFF
TGCGCCAGCAGTTACGGGGACATGTTGTTTTTT
>few|TRBJ1-6|TRBV7-2|.
CASRPATAPLHF
TGTGCCAGCAGACCCGCGACAGCCCCCCTCCACTTT
>.|TRBJ2-2|TRBV27|.
CASHSRTTNTGELFF
TGTGCCAGTCATTCCCGTACGACGAACACCGGGGAGCTGTTTTTT
>.|TRBJ1-5|TRBV21-1|.
CASSTRDRGPNQPQHF
TGTGCCAGCAGCACCCGGGACAGGGGGCCCAATCAGCCCCAGCATTTT
>.|TRBJ2-1|TRBV7-2|.
CASSLDRALYNEQFF
TGTGCCAGCAGCTTAGACAGGGCGCTGTACAATGAGCAGTTCTTC
>.|TRBJ2-1|TRBV20-1|.
CSAREETGEIIWNEQFF
TGCAGTGCTAGAGAGGAGACGGGAGAGATAATATGGAATGAGCAGTTCTTC